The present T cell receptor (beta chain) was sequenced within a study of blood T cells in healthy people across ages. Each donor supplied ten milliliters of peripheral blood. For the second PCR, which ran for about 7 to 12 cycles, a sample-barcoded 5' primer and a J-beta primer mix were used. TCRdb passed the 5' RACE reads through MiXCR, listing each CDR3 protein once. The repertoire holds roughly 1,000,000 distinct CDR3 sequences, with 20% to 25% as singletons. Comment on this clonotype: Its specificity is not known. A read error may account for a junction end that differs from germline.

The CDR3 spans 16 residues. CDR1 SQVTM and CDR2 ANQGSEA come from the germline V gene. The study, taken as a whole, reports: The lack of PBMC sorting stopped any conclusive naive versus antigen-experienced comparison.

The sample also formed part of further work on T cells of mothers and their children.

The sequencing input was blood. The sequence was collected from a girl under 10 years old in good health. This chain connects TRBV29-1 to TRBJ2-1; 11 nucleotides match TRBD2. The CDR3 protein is CSVVASGRRNYNEQLF. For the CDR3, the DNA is TGCAGCGTTGTTGCTAGCGGGAGGAGGAACTACAATGAGCAGCTCTTC.